The 24 T cell receptor beta chains given below trace back to one sample, sequenced in a study of long-term antiretroviral therapy in people with HIV (dated by TCRdb to between 2021 and 2022). The immunoSEQ hsTCRB v3.0 assay was used at survey level resolution to sequence the TRB variable region. TCRdb stores this immuneACCESS table with in-frame sequences only. Part of the clones is absent; in the studies checked, under half of the shortfall reflects unresolved V genes, and no reason is known for the rest. Recorded for this sample are about 29,000 clones; around 80% of them occurred a single time. Clones ranked in the top ten supply roughly 8.8% of the sample. The specimen was unsorted PBMCs, collected 1.5 years before starting antiretroviral therapy. These receptor sequences come from a man between 18 and 29 years old with HIV.

This clone was seen a handful of times. V usage is TRBV2 and J usage is TRBJ1-5; D remains ambiguous. The germline V and J ends were trimmed by 7 bases and 0 bases, with 7 bases remaining between them. Germline V gene lookup returns CDR1 SNHLY and CDR2 FYNNEI. The CDR3 is made up of 13 amino acids. CDR3 nucleotides: TGTGCCAGCATCTCGGGTAGCAATCAGCCCCAGCATTTT. Its protein product is CASISGSNQPQHF.

The V gene is TRBV4-3, the J gene TRBJ2-3; 10 bases fit TRBD2. The germline CDR1 and CDR2 sequences are LGHNA and YSLEER. V lost 1 base to trimming and J lost 5 bases; unmatched junction nucleotides: 6. This CDR3 is 16 amino acids long. The CDR3 reads CASSQVLAGEGDTQYF. CDR3 sequence (DNA): TGCGCCAGCAGCCAAGTCCTAGCGGGAGAAGGAGATACGCAGTATTTT.

The chain has TRBV2 and TRBJ1-1; D ambiguous. The ends were cut back, 8 bases at V and 2 bases at J, with 3 bases in the middle. Germline CDR1 SNHLY, CDR2 FYNNEI. This CDR3 has 10 residues. The CDR3 nucleotides are TGTGCCAGCCCCAACACTGAAGCTTTCTTT. Encoded protein: CASPNTEAFF.

The J gene is TRBJ2-7, the V gene TRBV7-2; 8 nucleotides line up with TRBD2. This CDR3 is 14 amino acids long. The V segment lost 4 bases and the J segment 3 bases; nucleotides outside the gene matches: 5. Germline V CDR1 and CDR2: SGHTA, FQGNSA. In DNA form, the CDR3 reads TGTGCCAGCAGCTGGGGACTAGATGTCTACGAGCAGTACTTC. Protein product: CASSWGLDVYEQYF. Full variable domain (outside the CDR3, taken from reference TRBV7-2 and TRBJ2-7): GAGVSQSPSNKVTEKGKDVELRCDPISGHTALYWYRQSLGQGLEFLIYFQGNSAPDKSGLPSDRFSAERTGGSVSTLTIQRTQQEDSAVYLCASSWGLDVYEQYFGPGTRLTVT.

The chain carries TRBV9 and TRBJ2-3, with no clear D. The germline V gene has CDR1 SGDLS and CDR2 YYNGEE. CDR3 size: 15 residues. The V end was cut by 0 bases, the J end by 4 bases, with 12 bases between. The CDR3 nucleotides read TGTGCCAGCAGCGTAGCGGGTAGAGGCTCAGATACGCAGTATTTT. It encodes CASSVAGRGSDTQYF.

This chain connects TRBV6-1 to TRBJ1-1; perhaps TRBD1 as D (5 bases). Germline V gives CDR1 MNHNS, CDR2 SASEGT. CDR3 size: 13 residues. V lost 7 bases and J lost 0, with 9 bases in between. The CDR3 sequence: CASIQAVNTEAFF. CDR3 nucleotide sequence: TGTGCCAGCATACAGGCAGTGAACACTGAAGCTTTCTTT.

CDR3 bases: TGTGCTAGTGGTTCCGATTACAATGAGCAGTTCTTC. Its protein product is CASGSDYNEQFF. J is TRBJ2-1 and V is TRBV12-5; no clear D gene. The germline CDR1 and CDR2 sequences are LGHNT and FRNRAP. CDR3 length: 12 residues. V lost 4 bases, J lost 4 bases, and 5 bases lay in between.

V gene TRBV7-9 combines with J gene TRBJ2-1; D may be TRBD1 or TRBD2 (6 bases each). Trimming took 5 bases from V and 9 from J, leaving 23 bases between them. Germline V gene data show CDR1 as SEHNR and CDR2 as FQNEAQ (reference sequence). This CDR3 comprises 16 residues. The CDR3 region is CASSPGRRGPRGEQFF. The CDR3 bases are TGTGCCAGCAGCCCGGGCCGACGGGGGCCTAGGGGTGAGCAGTTCTTC.

The chain carries TRBV7-3 and TRBJ1-1; D may be TRBD1 (6 bases). This CDR3 contains 15 residues. V lost 2 bases, J lost 3 bases, and 13 bases lay in between. Germline CDR1 SGHTA, CDR2 FQGTGA. The CDR3 region has the DNA TGTGCCAGCAGCTTAGGGTCAGGGGATGACACTGAAGCTTTCTTT. It specifies CASSLGSGDDTEAFF.

CDR3: CASSGTGRNQPQHF. CDR3 bases: TGCGCCAGCAGCGGAACAGGTAGAAATCAGCCCCAGCATTTT. The chain employs TRBV5-1 and TRBJ1-5; maybe TRBD1 (5 bases). There are 14 residues in the CDR3. CDR1 SGHRS and CDR2 YFSETQ come from the germline V gene. V dropped 4 bases and J dropped 4 bases, with 12 bases sitting between them.

This chain uses TRBV5-1 with TRBJ2-7, with 10 bases lining up with TRBD2. Germline V CDR1 and CDR2: SGHRS, YFSETQ. This CDR3 has 15 residues. Germline trimming cut 4 bases from V and 3 bases from J; bases unmatched to any gene: 7. The CDR3 sequence is CASSPSGLASYEQYF. CDR3 coding DNA: TGCGCCAGCAGCCCCTCGGGACTAGCGAGCTACGAGCAGTACTTC.

Here the CDR3 reads CASSESDRGRQPQHF. The CDR3 DNA follows: TGTGCCAGCAGTGAAAGCGACAGGGGGCGTCAGCCCCAGCATTTT. This chain links TRBV6-1 with TRBJ1-5; 10 positions agree with TRBD1. This CDR3 has 15 amino acids. The V gene end was trimmed by 2 bases and the J gene end by 6 bases; junction bases not matched to a gene: 4. Germline CDR1 reads MNHNS; CDR2 reads SASEGT.

The chain carries TRBV10-3 and TRBJ2-3; a possible D gene is TRBD2 (5 bases). Germline values: CDR1 ENHRY, CDR2 SYGVKD. V was pared by 4 bases and J by 2 bases, with 10 bases between. This CDR3 region has 14 residues. This chain's CDR3 is CAISVQAVTDTQYF. CDR3 nucleotide sequence: TGTGCCATCAGTGTTCAAGCGGTCACAGATACGCAGTATTTT.

The chain recombines TRBV5-6 with TRBJ2-1; no reliable D call. Trimming took off 0 bases at V and 5 bases at J, with 3 bases between the two ends. CDR3 length: 12 amino acids. Germline loops: CDR1 SGHDT, CDR2 YYEEEE. As DNA, the CDR3 is TGTGCCAGCAGCTTGGCGGACAATGAGCAGTTCTTC. This codes for CASSLADNEQFF.

The chain uses TRBV11-2 and TRBJ2-7, with D unclear. V dropped 2 bases and J dropped 1 base, with 9 bases sitting between them. Germline lookup yields CDR1 SGHAT and CDR2 FQNNGV. The CDR3 has 14 residues. The CDR3 nucleotides read TGTGCCAGCAGCTTATCTCTAGTGTCCTACGAGCAGTACTTC. Translation gives CASSLSLVSYEQYF.

This rearrangement joins TRBV7-9 to TRBJ2-2; 9 bases match TRBD1. Germline lookup yields CDR1 SEHNR and CDR2 FQNEAQ (reference sequence). The CDR3 sequence is 13 residues long. Trimming at V came to 11 bases and at J to 6 bases, leaving 7 bases not matched to a gene. CDR3 amino acids: CAADRGVPGELFF. The CDR3 region has the DNA TGTGCCGCCGACAGGGGGGTTCCCGGGGAGCTGTTTTTT.

The chain has TRBV4-2 and TRBJ1-2; 7 nucleotides line up with TRBD1. The CDR3 sequence is 14 residues long. V dropped 0 bases and J dropped 7; count of bases not matched to a gene: 5. Germline V gene lookup returns CDR1 LGHNA and CDR2 YNFKEQ. The CDR3 region has the DNA TGTGCCAGCAGCCAAGATCGGAGACAGGGTGGCTACACCTTC. It translates to CASSQDRRQGGYTF.

The J gene is TRBJ2-1, the V gene TRBV25-1; D could derive from TRBD1 or TRBD2 (6 bases each). The CDR3 loop spans 13 amino acids. Germline CDR1 is MGHDK and CDR2 is SYGVNS. Between the trimmed V and J ends, which lost 3 bases and 6 bases, there was a span of 9 bases. As DNA, the CDR3 is TGTGCCAGCAGTGATAAGGGGGGCAATGAGCAGTTCTTC. This sequence encodes CASSDKGGNEQFF.

V and J are TRBV9 and TRBJ1-3; D gene unclear. CDR1 SGDLS and CDR2 YYNGEE come from the germline V gene. Trimming shortened V by 0 bases and J by 1 base, and 14 bases separated the two germline ends. This CDR3 is 17 amino acids long. The DNA for the CDR3 is TGTGCCAGCAGCGTAGAACCCGTCTCCCTTTCTGGAAACACCATATATTTT. It yields the protein CASSVEPVSLSGNTIYF.

This clone showed up just once. This sequence joins TRBV6-1 and TRBJ2-1; tentative D call: TRBD2 (5 bases). The CDR3 runs to 14 residues. Per germline, CDR1 MNHNS and CDR2 SASEGT. V shed 4 bases and J shed 10 bases, with 17 bases lying between them. The CDR3 is CASSGVLEVMEQFF. The CDR3 nucleotides read TGTGCCAGCAGTGGGGTCCTGGAGGTAATGGAGCAGTTCTTC.

The chain couples TRBV4-3 to TRBJ2-5; D gene unclear. V lost 0 bases and J 5 bases, leaving 22 bases between the germline ends. Per germline, CDR1 LGHNA and CDR2 YSLEER. This CDR3 region has 18 residues. In nucleotides, the CDR3 is TGCGCCAGCAGCCAAGATGGTTCCGTTGTGGGTCTAGGGGAGACCCAGTACTTC. Protein: CASSQDGSVVGLGETQYF.

CDR3 in amino acids: CAWFPSTDTQYF. The CDR3 DNA is TGTGCCTGGTTTCCTAGCACAGATACGCAGTATTTT. This chain links TRBV30 with TRBJ2-3; D is uncertain. The CDR3 runs to 12 residues. Germline V CDR1 and CDR2: GTSNPN, SVGIG (reference sequence). Trimming removed 5 bases from V and 0 bases from J, with 6 bases in between.

This clone was detected once. J is TRBJ2-5 and V is TRBV27; 12 bases align to TRBD1. With 5 bases clipped from V and 5 bases from J, the junction kept 9 bases outside the gene matches. The CDR3 has 16 amino acids. Germline V lookup: CDR1 MNHEY, CDR2 SMNVEV (reference sequence). The CDR3 loop reads CASSPAGTGGWETQYF. The CDR3, as DNA: TGTGCCAGCAGTCCTGCCGGGACAGGGGGCTGGGAGACCCAGTACTTC.

This clone was observed a single time. The chain is built from TRBV7-2 and TRBJ2-7, with D perhaps matching TRBD2 (6 bases). V was pared by 5 bases and J by 6 bases, with 20 bases between. Per germline, CDR1 SGHTA and CDR2 FQGNSA. CDR3 size: 15 residues. CDR3 region: CASSPRGSGGLEQYF. CDR3 sequence (DNA): TGTGCCAGCAGCCCCCGGGGTAGCGGCGGCCTCGAGCAGTACTTC.